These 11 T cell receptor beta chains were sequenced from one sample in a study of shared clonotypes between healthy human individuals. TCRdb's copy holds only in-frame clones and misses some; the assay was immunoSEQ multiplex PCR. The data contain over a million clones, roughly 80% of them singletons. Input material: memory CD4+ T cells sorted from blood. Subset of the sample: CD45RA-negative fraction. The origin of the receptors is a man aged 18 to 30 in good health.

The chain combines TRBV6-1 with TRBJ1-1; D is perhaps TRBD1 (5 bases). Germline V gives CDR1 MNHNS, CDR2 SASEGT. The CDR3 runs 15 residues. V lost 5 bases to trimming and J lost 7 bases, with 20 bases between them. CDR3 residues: CASSLTATGGNEAFF. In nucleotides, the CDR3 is TGTGCCAGCAGTTTGACAGCTACAGGAGGGAATGAAGCTTTCTTT.

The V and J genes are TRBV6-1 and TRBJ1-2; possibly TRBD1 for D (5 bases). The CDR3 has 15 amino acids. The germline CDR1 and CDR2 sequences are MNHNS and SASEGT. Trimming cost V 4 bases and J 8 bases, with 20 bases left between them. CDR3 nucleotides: TGTGCCAGCAGTGGCCGTCCTGGGGACGTGAGGGGCTACACCTTC. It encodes CASSGRPGDVRGYTF.

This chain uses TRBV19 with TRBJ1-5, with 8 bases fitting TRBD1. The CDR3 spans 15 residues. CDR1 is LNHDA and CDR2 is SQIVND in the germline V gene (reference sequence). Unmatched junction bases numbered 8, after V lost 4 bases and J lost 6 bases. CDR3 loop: CASSTKQGDGQPQHF. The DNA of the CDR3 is TGTGCCAGTAGTACTAAACAGGGGGACGGTCAGCCCCAGCATTTT.

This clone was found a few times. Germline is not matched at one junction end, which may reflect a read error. The DNA of the CDR3 is TGCAGCGTAATACAGGGGAAGGCTGAGGCTTTCTTT. Translating it yields CSVIQGKAEAFF. This chain connects TRBV29-1 to TRBJ1-1; 7 bases align to TRBD1. Germline loops: CDR1 SQVTM, CDR2 ANQGSEA. The CDR3 runs 12 residues. The variable domain in full, with the rest retrieved from reference TRBV29-1 and TRBJ1-1, is SAVISQKPSRDICQRGTSLTIQCQVDSQVTMMFWYRQQPGQSLTLIATANQGSEATYESGFVIDKFPISRPNLTFSTLTVSNMSPEDSSIYLCSVIQGKAEAFFGQGTRLTVV.

The CDR3 DNA reads as TGTGCCAGCAGCTTGGCCCGGGGCGGGCTCCTCTTCGACGAGCAGTACTTC. Encoded protein: CASSLARGGLLFDEQYF. The chain links TRBV7-2 to TRBJ2-7; D possibly uses TRBD1 or TRBD2 (5 bases each). The germline gives CDR1 SGHTA, CDR2 FQGNSA. This CDR3 is built from 17 residues. V gave up 3 bases and J gave up 5 bases, with 23 bases separating them.

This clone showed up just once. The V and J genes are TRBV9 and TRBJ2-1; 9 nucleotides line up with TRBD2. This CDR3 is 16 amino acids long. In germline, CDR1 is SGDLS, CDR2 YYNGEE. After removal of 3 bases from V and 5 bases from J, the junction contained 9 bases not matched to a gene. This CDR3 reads CASSGMGSGGNNEQFF. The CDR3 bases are TGTGCCAGCAGCGGGATGGGTAGCGGGGGAAACAATGAGCAGTTCTTC.

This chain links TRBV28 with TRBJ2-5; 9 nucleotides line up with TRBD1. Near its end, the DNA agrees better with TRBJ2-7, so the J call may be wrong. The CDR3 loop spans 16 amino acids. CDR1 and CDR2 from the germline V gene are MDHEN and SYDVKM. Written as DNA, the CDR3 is TGTGCCAGCAGTTCGGAAAGGGACAGGGTCTCCTACGAGCAGTACTTC. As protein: CASSSERDRVSYEQYF.

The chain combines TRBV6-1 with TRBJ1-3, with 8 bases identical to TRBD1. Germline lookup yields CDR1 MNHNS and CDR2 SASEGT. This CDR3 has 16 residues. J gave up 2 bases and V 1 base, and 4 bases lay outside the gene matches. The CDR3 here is CASSEGTGYAGNTIYF. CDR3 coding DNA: TGTGCCAGCAGTGAAGGGACAGGGTATGCTGGAAACACCATATATTTT.

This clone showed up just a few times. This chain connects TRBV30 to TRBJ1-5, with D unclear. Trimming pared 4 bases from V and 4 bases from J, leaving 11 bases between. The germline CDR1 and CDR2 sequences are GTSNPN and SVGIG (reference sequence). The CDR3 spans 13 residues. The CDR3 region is CAWNRGENQPQHF. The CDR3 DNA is TGTGCCTGGAACCGGGGAGAAAATCAGCCCCAGCATTTT.

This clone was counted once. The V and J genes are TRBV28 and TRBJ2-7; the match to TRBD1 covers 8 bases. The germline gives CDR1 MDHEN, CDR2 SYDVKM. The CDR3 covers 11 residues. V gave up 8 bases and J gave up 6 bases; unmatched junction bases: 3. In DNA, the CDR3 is TGTGCCAGCCGGGACAGGATCGAGCAGTACTTC. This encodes CASRDRIEQYF.

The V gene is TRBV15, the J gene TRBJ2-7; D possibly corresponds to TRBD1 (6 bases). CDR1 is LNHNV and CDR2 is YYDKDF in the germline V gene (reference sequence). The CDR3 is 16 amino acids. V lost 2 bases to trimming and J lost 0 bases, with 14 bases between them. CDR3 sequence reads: CATSRSDRSDSYEQYF. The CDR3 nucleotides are TGTGCCACCAGCAGAAGTGACAGGTCCGACTCCTACGAGCAGTACTTC.